The clone carrying this T cell receptor beta chain was counted a single time. Its antigen is not identified. Relapse was seen in all patients after autologous stem cell transplantation, and brentuximab vedotin exposure was variable. This record belongs to a study of PD-1 blockade in classical Hodgkin lymphoma. TCRdb keeps only in-frame clones here, not all; method: immunoSEQ multiplex PCR. The table records about 110,000 clones, about 89% of them present only once. General study points: TCR diversity rose significantly by C4D1 in CD4+ but not CD8+ cells. Relapsed/refractory patients reportedly had the lowest baseline TCR diversity, below newly diagnosed patients, who were below healthy donors.

V lost 7 bases, J lost 0 bases, and 9 bases lay in between. This CDR3 spans 14 amino acids. Germline-derived CDR1 and CDR2 are MNHNY and SVGAGI (reference sequence). The receptor comes from a human donor with classical Hodgkin lymphoma. Sequences were derived from peripheral blood mononuclear cells (PBMCs), sampled before the second cycle of nivolumab. The rearrangement uses TRBV6-6 and TRBJ2-2; D not certain. CDR3 sequence (DNA): TGTGCCAGCACTAAGACACCGAACACCGGGGAGCTGTTTTTT. As protein: CASTKTPNTGELFF.